The 12 T cell receptor beta chains below come from one sample, sequenced in a study of T cells expressing NK-cell markers. TCRdb re-called the 5' RACE reads and gives one entry per CDR3 protein, without DNA. Its table lists some 460,000 distinct CDR3 sequences. The source material was blood T cells: a sorted CD56 or NKG2C T cell subset, CD4+ or CD8+ T cells, or bulk PBMC T cells (not recorded which). The receptors stem from a woman aged 45 to 65 in good health.

CDR3 sequence: CSARDHSSSTDTQYF. The chain carries TRBV20-1 and TRBJ2-3. The CDR3 sequence is 15 residues long. The germline CDR1 and CDR2 sequences are DFQATT and SNEGSKA (reference sequence).

The chain couples TRBV6-1 to TRBJ2-3; no DNA is available, so the TRBD1 call from TCRdb remains unchecked. The germline V gene has CDR1 MNHNS and CDR2 SASEGT. The CDR3 has 15 amino acids. The CDR3 loop reads CASRRDRIITDTQYF.

This chain links TRBV6-6 with TRBJ2-1; the TRBD2 assignment by TCRdb is unverifiable without DNA. This CDR3 is 16 amino acids long. Germline V CDR1 and CDR2: MNHNY, SVGAGI (reference sequence). The CDR3: CASSIGGSGRVNEQFF.

CDR3 sequence reads: CSARDSKAVQRVFF. This rearrangement joins TRBV20-1 to TRBJ2-1; TCRdb picks TRBD2, but there is no DNA to check that call. Per germline, CDR1 DFQATT and CDR2 SNEGSKA (reference sequence). The CDR3 runs 14 residues.

The chain carries TRBV20-1 and TRBJ2-1; TCRdb gives TRBD2 as the D gene, but with no DNA this cannot be confirmed. The CDR3 totals 16 residues. CDR1 and CDR2 (germline): DFQATT, SNEGSKA (reference sequence). The CDR3 loop is CSARALSGLAINEQFF.

The CDR3: CASSYQGGGPIYNEQFF. The chain carries TRBV5-1 and TRBJ2-1; the TCRdb call, TRBD1, lacks DNA for checking. CDR3 length equals 17 residues. The germline V gene encodes CDR1 SGHRS and CDR2 YFSETQ.

J is TRBJ2-5 and V is TRBV5-1. Germline values: CDR1 SGHRS, CDR2 YFSETQ. The CDR3 spans 13 residues. The CDR3 reads CASTLDGLGTQYF.

V and J are TRBV7-2 and TRBJ2-3; there is no DNA to check the TCRdb D call of TRBD1. Germline lookup yields CDR1 SGHTA and CDR2 FQGNSA. CDR3 size: 16 residues. CDR3 protein: CASSVKGGASTDTQYF.

The chain uses TRBV6-5 and TRBJ2-3; TCRdb selects TRBD2, and the lack of DNA leaves this call unchecked. Per germline, CDR1 MNHEY and CDR2 SVGAGI. There are 15 residues in the CDR3. CDR3 sequence reads: CASRLSGSNTDTQYF.

This chain links TRBV7-9 with TRBJ2-5; TCRdb's assignment of TRBD2 cannot be checked, as there is no DNA. Germline V gene lookup returns CDR1 SEHNR and CDR2 FQNEAQ (reference sequence). The CDR3 length is 15 residues. CDR3 sequence: CASSPMRLAQETQYF. The whole variable domain, filled in from reference TRBV7-9 and TRBJ2-5, reads DTGVSQNPRHKITKRGQNVTFRCDPISEHNRLYWYRQTLGQGPEFLTYFQNEAQLEKSRLLSDRFSAERPKGSFSTLEIQRTEQGDSAMYLCASSPMRLAQETQYFGPGTRLLVL.

This sequence joins TRBV5-1 and TRBJ2-1. Germline V gene sequence: CDR1 SGHRS, CDR2 YFSETQ. The CDR3 is made up of 16 amino acids. The CDR3 loop is CASSRMSGSSYNEQFF.

Here the CDR3 reads CASSYRDRGPREFF. The rearrangement links TRBV28 to TRBJ1-4; TCRdb calls TRBD1, which cannot be checked without DNA. Germline V CDR1 and CDR2: MDHEN, SYDVKM. The CDR3 has 14 amino acids. Based on the CDR3 plus reference TRBV28 and TRBJ1-4, the full variable domain is DVKVTQSSRYLVKRTGEKVFLECVQDMDHENMFWYRQDPGLGLRLIYFSYDVKMKEKGDIPEGYSVSREKKERFSLILESASTNQTSMYLCASSYRDRGPREFFGSGTQLSVL.